The 8 T cell receptor beta chains below all came from one sample that was sequenced in a study of human T cells and chemical hapten exposure. One entry per CDR3 protein results from TCRdb running MiXCR on the RACE reads. The sample gives roughly 380,000 distinct CDR3 sequences, approximately 5% of which show up once; roughly 2.6% is in the top ten. Time point given: pre-sensitization, week 0. Described treatment: therapeutic diphenylcyclopropenone sensitization with weekly scalp DPC. The sequenced sample was whole blood, obtained in connection with sensitization to the hapten diphenylcyclopropenone (DPC). Source of these receptors: a woman aged 50 to 65 with alopecia areata. Some clones in this sample may be carry-over from other donors' samples.

The chain uses TRBV28 and TRBJ2-1, with 8 bases that match TRBD2. The CDR3 has 16 amino acids. V gave up 4 bases and J gave up 4 bases; unmatched junction bases: 9. Per germline, CDR1 MDHEN and CDR2 SYDVKM. CDR3 sequence reads: CASSSPLAVAYNEQFF. The CDR3 DNA reads as TGTGCCAGCAGTTCCCCACTAGCGGTAGCGTACAATGAGCAGTTCTTC.

This clonotype was seen many times. This sequence joins TRBV7-9 and TRBJ2-3; D perhaps matches TRBD2 (5 bases). The ends were cut back, 7 bases at V and 3 bases at J, with 17 bases in the middle. The germline gives CDR1 SEHNR, CDR2 FQNEAQ (reference sequence). The CDR3 has 15 amino acids. The CDR3 coding sequence is TGTGCCAGCACCTTCGTCTCACGCGGGACAGATACGCAGTATTTT. Its translation: CASTFVSRGTDTQYF.

In its sample, this clonotype was seen many times. The V call is TRBV7-9, the J call TRBJ2-3; D is unresolved. This CDR3 comprises 14 residues. Germline assignment: CDR1 SEHNR and CDR2 FQNEAQ (reference sequence). Trimming shortened V by 3 bases and J by 4 bases, and 11 bases separated the two germline ends. In DNA form, the CDR3 reads TGTGCCAGCAGCTTGGTGGGCCGCCCAGATACGCAGTATTTT. Translation gives CASSLVGRPDTQYF.

This clonotype was seen ten or more times. Here the CDR3 reads CASTWGAASYEQYF. CDR3 DNA: TGTGCCAGCACCTGGGGGGCCGCCTCCTACGAGCAGTACTTC. The chain links TRBV12-3 or TRBV12-4 to TRBJ2-7, with D possibly called TRBD1 or TRBD2 (6 bases each). Trimming left V 7 bases short and J 0 bases short, with 13 bases between. CDR3 size: 14 residues.

This clonotype was counted at least ten times. The chain recombines TRBV24-1 with TRBJ1-1; TRBD1 matches 8 bases. The J segment lost 3 bases and the V segment lost 7 bases, leaving 3 bases of the junction unmatched. Germline CDR1 and CDR2: KGHDR and SFDVKD. There are 13 residues in the CDR3. The CDR3 region has the DNA TGTGCCACCAGGGAGACAGGGGACACTGAAGCTTTCTTT. Amino acid sequence: CATRETGDTEAFF.

V is TRBV2 and J is TRBJ2-1; perhaps TRBD1 as D (6 bases). Trimming shortened V by 11 bases and J by 8 bases, and 19 bases separated the two germline ends. Germline lookup yields CDR1 SNHLY and CDR2 FYNNEI. CDR3 length: 13 residues. CDR3 in DNA: TGTGCCGGCCGGGACACGTTGAACCATGAGCAGTTCTTC. This encodes CAGRDTLNHEQFF.

This clonotype showed up many times. This rearrangement joins TRBV5-1 to TRBJ2-5, with 9 nucleotides matching TRBD2. Germline loops: CDR1 SGHRS, CDR2 YFSETQ. The CDR3 totals 14 residues. V trimming: 5 bases; J trimming: 2 bases; junction bases outside the gene matches: 4. In nucleotides, the CDR3 is TGCGCCAGCAGAAGGACTAGCGAACAAGAGACCCAGTACTTC. Its translation: CASRRTSEQETQYF.

This clonotype was counted at least ten times. J is TRBJ1-1 and V is TRBV2; no clear D gene. Germline CDR1 SNHLY, CDR2 FYNNEI. The V end lost 3 bases, the J end lost 4 bases, and 9 bases lay between the germline ends. The CDR3 is made up of 13 amino acids. CDR3 in amino acids: CASSEDGGTEAFF. The CDR3, as DNA: TGTGCCAGCAGTGAGGACGGAGGCACTGAAGCTTTCTTT.